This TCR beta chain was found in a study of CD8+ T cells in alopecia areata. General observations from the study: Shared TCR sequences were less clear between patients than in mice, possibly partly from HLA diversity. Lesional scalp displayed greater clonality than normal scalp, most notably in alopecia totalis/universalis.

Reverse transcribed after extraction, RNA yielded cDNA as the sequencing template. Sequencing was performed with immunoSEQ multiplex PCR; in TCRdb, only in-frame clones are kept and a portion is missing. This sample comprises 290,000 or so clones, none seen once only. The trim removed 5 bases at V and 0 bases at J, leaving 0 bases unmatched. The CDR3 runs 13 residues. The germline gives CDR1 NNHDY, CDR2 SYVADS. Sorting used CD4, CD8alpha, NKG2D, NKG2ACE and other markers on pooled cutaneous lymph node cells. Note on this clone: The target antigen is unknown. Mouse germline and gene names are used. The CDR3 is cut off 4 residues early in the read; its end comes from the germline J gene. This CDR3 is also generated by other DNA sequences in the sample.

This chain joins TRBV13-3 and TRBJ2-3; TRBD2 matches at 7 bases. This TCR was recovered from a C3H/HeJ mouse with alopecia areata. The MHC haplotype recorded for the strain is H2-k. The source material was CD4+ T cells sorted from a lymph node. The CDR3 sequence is CASRTGSAETLYF. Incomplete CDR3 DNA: TGTGCCAGCAGGACTGGGAGTGCAGAA.